Shown below are 16 T cell receptor beta chains from a single sample sequenced in a study of cytomegalovirus exposure and HLA in healthy donors. PCR involved 60 Vbeta and 13 Jbeta primers. Using immunoSEQ multiplex PCR, the repertoire was profiled, and TCRdb retains in-frame clones only, with some absent. The sample yields around 200,000 clones, 80% seen once. Specimen: PBMCs. The source of these receptors is a boy aged 10-17 years in good health and CMV-seronegative.

The rearrangement joins TRBV5-6 to TRBJ1-5, with 9 bases lining up with TRBD1. Germline V lookup: CDR1 SGHDT, CDR2 YYEEEE. V trimming: 3 bases; J trimming: 4 bases; junction bases outside the gene matches: 5. This CDR3 has 15 residues. The CDR3 loop is CASSWGTGQNQPQHF. The CDR3 region has the DNA TGTGCCAGCAGCTGGGGGACAGGGCAAAATCAGCCCCAGCATTTT.

The rearrangement links TRBV7-6 to TRBJ2-6; no clear D gene. Trimming shortened V by 3 bases and J by 4 bases, and 4 bases separated the two germline ends. The CDR3 loop spans 13 amino acids. From germline, CDR1 is SGHVS and CDR2 FNYEAQ. CDR3 coding DNA: TGTGCCAGCAGCTTTGAGGGGGCCAACGTCCTGACTTTC. Amino acid sequence: CASSFEGANVLTF. The full variable domain, rest sourced from reference TRBV7-6 and TRBJ2-6, is GAGVSQSPRYKVTKRGQDVALRCDPISGHVSLYWYRQALGQGPEFLTYFNYEAQQDKSGLPNDRFSAERPEGSISTLTIQRTEQRDSAMYRCASSFEGANVLTFGAGSRLTVL.

The chain joins TRBV29-1 to TRBJ2-7; D is undetermined. CDR3 length equals 11 residues. Germline V gene data show CDR1 as SQVTM and CDR2 as ANQGSEA. The V gene lost 3 bases and the J gene lost 7 bases, with 10 bases spanning the gap. CDR3 sequence reads: CSVDRGREQYF. CDR3 in DNA: TGCAGCGTTGATAGAGGCAGAGAGCAGTACTTC.

The J gene is TRBJ1-2, the V gene TRBV11-3; the D is unclear. Germline-derived CDR1 and CDR2 are SGHNT and YENEEA. This CDR3 spans 13 amino acids. V was cut by 5 bases and J by 13 bases, with 20 bases left in between. The CDR3 sequence is CASSGTPRTGCTF. The CDR3 DNA reads as TGTGCCAGCAGCGGAACACCCAGGACGGGGTGCACCTTC.

The chain employs TRBV30 and TRBJ1-4; 7 nucleotides align to TRBD1. The trim removed 0 bases at V and 8 bases at J, leaving 9 bases unmatched. The CDR3 loop spans 15 amino acids. Germline V gene lookup returns CDR1 GTSNPN and CDR2 SVGIG (reference sequence). CDR3 region: CAWSVWGQGEEKLFF. The CDR3 DNA reads TGTGCCTGGAGTGTGTGGGGTCAGGGGGAGGAAAAACTGTTTTTT.

The CDR3 sequence: CASSFVGSYEQYF. DNA of the CDR3: TGTGCCAGCAGCTTTGTCGGCTCCTACGAGCAGTACTTC. This chain uses TRBV5-4 with TRBJ2-7; D not resolved. V lost 2 bases to trimming and J lost 0 bases, with 6 bases between them. This CDR3 is 13 amino acids long. Germline CDR1 SGHNT, CDR2 YYREEE (reference sequence).

This chain links TRBV7-2 with TRBJ2-4; D may be TRBD1 (6 bases). V gave up 3 bases and J gave up 0 bases, with 9 bases separating them. Germline V gene sequence: CDR1 SGHTA, CDR2 FQGNSA. This CDR3 region has 15 residues. CDR3 protein: CASSLVGGAKNIQYF. CDR3 DNA: TGTGCCAGCAGCTTGGTAGGGGGAGCCAAAAACATTCAGTACTTC.

This rearrangement joins TRBV19 to TRBJ2-1; the match to TRBD2 covers 9 bases. Germline CDR1 is LNHDA and CDR2 is SQIVND (reference sequence). The length of the CDR3 is 13 residues. V gave up 4 bases and J gave up 7 bases; unmatched junction bases: 2. As DNA, the CDR3 is TGTGCCAGTAGTAGCGGGGGGGCAAATGAGCAGTTCTTC. Its translation is CASSSGGANEQFF.

The J gene is TRBJ2-4, the V gene TRBV6-1; 7 bases are shared with TRBD2. The CDR3 length is 15 residues. J was trimmed by 8 bases and V by 6 bases; bases with no gene match: 13. Germline V lookup: CDR1 MNHNS, CDR2 SASEGT. In DNA, the CDR3 is TGTGCCAGCAGCTTAATACGGGGGAGGGAGGACATTCAGTACTTC. Residues: CASSLIRGREDIQYF.

This clone was found once. Other DNA variants within this sample encode the same CDR3. The chain uses TRBV4-1 and TRBJ2-7; possible D gene TRBD1, 5 bases. The CDR3 extends over 15 amino acids. Trimming left V 1 base short and J 3 bases short, with 13 bases between. Germline-derived CDR1 and CDR2 are MGHRA and YSYEKL. CDR3 bases: TGCGCCAGCAGCCAAGTGGCTCAGGGCCACTACGAGCAGTACTTC. Protein product: CASSQVAQGHYEQYF.

The rearrangement joins TRBV9 to TRBJ2-2; D might be TRBD1 (5 bases). The V gene's germline CDR1 is SGDLS and CDR2 YYNGEE. This CDR3 contains 14 residues. Deletions cut 7 bases from V and 3 bases from J, with 13 bases between. CDR3 sequence reads: CASAPLGDTGELFF. CDR3 nucleotides: TGTGCCAGCGCTCCATTAGGGGACACCGGGGAGCTGTTTTTT.

This clone was detected once. V gene TRBV19 combines with J gene TRBJ2-2; weak D call: TRBD2 (5 bases). Trimming stripped 3 bases from V and 0 bases from J, with 17 bases between. This CDR3 spans 18 amino acids. Germline V gives CDR1 LNHDA, CDR2 SQIVND (reference sequence). The CDR3 bases are TGTGCCAGTAGTATCGGACGGATAGGAGGATCGAACACCGGGGAGCTGTTTTTT. Residues: CASSIGRIGGSNTGELFF.

The chain combines TRBV10-3 with TRBJ2-2; 7 bases fit TRBD1. The CDR3 loop spans 13 amino acids. Trimming cost V 6 bases and J 5 bases; bases outside gene matches: 3. The germline V gene encodes CDR1 ENHRY and CDR2 SYGVKD. The CDR3: CAIRGQTTGELFF. The CDR3 DNA is TGTGCCATCAGGGGACAGACGACCGGGGAGCTGTTTTTT.

This clone was seen a handful of times. This chain joins TRBV7-3 and TRBJ1-1, with D perhaps matching TRBD1 (5 bases). The CDR3 runs 12 residues. Germline V lookup: CDR1 SGHTA, CDR2 FQGTGA. Trimming took off 4 bases at V and 5 bases at J, with 8 bases between the two ends. The CDR3 loop reads CASSSGGTEAFF. For the CDR3, the DNA is TGTGCCAGCAGCTCGGGGGGGACTGAAGCTTTCTTT.

The CDR3 DNA sequence: TGTGCCAGCAGTGAAGCCCGGTACAATCAGCCCCAGCATTTT. Its protein product is CASSEARYNQPQHF. The chain combines TRBV6-1 with TRBJ1-5; no definite D call. Germline CDR1 reads MNHNS; CDR2 reads SASEGT. The CDR3 length is 14 residues. V lost 0 bases to trimming and J lost 3 bases, with 6 bases between them.

The table lists this clone with a few counts. The V and J genes are TRBV5-4 and TRBJ2-7; 14 nucleotides align to TRBD2. The germline V gene has CDR1 SGHNT and CDR2 YYREEE (reference sequence). The CDR3 extends over 18 amino acids. J lost 0 bases, V lost 2 bases, and 7 bases had no gene match. The CDR3 region is CASSFGTSGGRSSYEQYF. The DNA of the CDR3 is TGTGCCAGCAGCTTCGGGACTAGCGGGGGCCGAAGCTCCTACGAGCAGTACTTC.